The 18 T cell receptor beta chains presented below share a single source sample, sequenced in a study of cytomegalovirus exposure and HLA in healthy donors. PCR was performed using 60 Vbeta and 13 Jbeta primers. This table comes from immunoSEQ multiplex PCR, and its TCRdb copy is limited to in-frame clones, with some not included. The profile shows 150,000 or so clones, 65% to 85% of them singletons. The sequenced material came from PBMCs. The receptors here all came from a man aged 18 to 30 in good health and CMV-seronegative.

Note on this clone: One end of the junction does not line up with germline, which may come from a read error. This same CDR3 is encoded by further DNA sequences in the sample. The genes are TRBV27 and TRBJ2-6; tentative D call: TRBD1 (6 bases). Germline loops: CDR1 MNHEY, CDR2 SMNVEV (reference sequence). There are 17 residues in the CDR3. The CDR3 nucleotides read TGTGCCAGCAGTCCCTTGGACAGCGACTCTGGGGCCAACGGCCTGACTTTC. Its protein product is CASSPLDSDSGANGLTF.

This chain joins TRBV7-2 and TRBJ2-1; D ambiguous. Per the germline V gene, CDR1 is SGHTA and CDR2 is FQGNSA. Trimming removed 5 bases from V and 0 bases from J, with 8 bases in between. This CDR3 is built from 14 residues. Here the CDR3 DNA reads TGTGCCAGCAGCACTCCCTACTCCTACAATGAGCAGTTCTTC. Protein: CASSTPYSYNEQFF. The full variable domain, in which reference TRBV7-2 and TRBJ2-1 provide the parts outside the CDR3, is GAGVSQSPSNKVTEKGKDVELRCDPISGHTALYWYRQSLGQGLEFLIYFQGNSAPDKSGLPSDRFSAERTGGSVSTLTIQRTQQEDSAVYLCASSTPYSYNEQFFGPGTRLTVL.

The chain joins TRBV19 to TRBJ1-5; 9 bases are shared with TRBD1. The germline gives CDR1 LNHDA, CDR2 SQIVND (reference sequence). CDR3 length equals 16 residues. V gave up 6 bases and J gave up 1 base; unmatched junction bases: 7. The CDR3 bases are TGTGCCAGTAGGAGGACAGGGGATTTCAGCAATCAGCCCCAGCATTTT. Encoded protein: CASRRTGDFSNQPQHF.

V is TRBV5-1 and J is TRBJ2-2; D is perhaps TRBD2 (6 bases). V shed 4 bases and J shed 4 bases, with 17 bases lying between them. The CDR3 consists of 16 residues. Looked up from germline, CDR1 is SGHRS and CDR2 is YFSETQ. This CDR3 is CASSLGLLLGTGELFF. As DNA, the CDR3 is TGCGCCAGCAGCCTGGGACTTCTGCTGGGCACCGGGGAGCTGTTTTTT.

V is TRBV5-1 and J is TRBJ2-4; 8 positions agree with TRBD2. The CDR3 has 17 residues. In germline, CDR1 is SGHRS, CDR2 YFSETQ. The J segment lost 1 base and the V segment lost 4 bases, leaving 10 bases of the junction unmatched. The CDR3 reads CASSPRGGGGAKNIQYF. CDR3 sequence (DNA): TGCGCCAGCAGCCCCCGGGGGGGCGGGGGGGCCAAAAACATTCAGTACTTC.

The V gene is TRBV28, the J gene TRBJ2-1, with 11 nucleotides matching TRBD2. Germline V CDR1 and CDR2: MDHEN, SYDVKM. This CDR3 has 16 residues. Unmatched junction bases numbered 7, after V lost 5 bases and J lost 4 bases. The CDR3 spells CASSPSSGGPYNEQFF. The CDR3 nucleotides read TGTGCCAGCAGTCCTTCTAGCGGGGGGCCTTACAATGAGCAGTTCTTC.

This chain connects TRBV6-6 to TRBJ1-5; D unresolved. This CDR3 has 16 amino acids. Germline-derived CDR1 and CDR2 are MNHNY and SVGAGI (reference sequence). Trimming stripped 4 bases from V and 3 bases from J, with 16 bases between. CDR3 in amino acids: CASSSHVTRDNQPQHF. The CDR3 nucleotides are TGTGCCAGCAGTTCCCATGTTACCCGAGACAATCAGCCCCAGCATTTT.

This sequence joins TRBV2 and TRBJ1-4; D might be TRBD1 (5 bases). In germline, CDR1 is SNHLY, CDR2 FYNNEI. This CDR3 has 13 residues. Between the trimmed V and J ends, which lost 4 bases and 8 bases, there was a span of 11 bases. As DNA, the CDR3 is TGTGCCAGCAGTGCGGACACTTTCGAAAAACTGTTTTTT. Residues: CASSADTFEKLFF.

The chain joins TRBV5-1 to TRBJ1-2; possible D gene TRBD1, 5 bases. V was clipped by 0 bases and J by 4 bases, with 13 bases between them. Germline CDR1 SGHRS, CDR2 YFSETQ. This CDR3 is built from 15 residues. The CDR3 region is CASSLVFSGRYGYTF. CDR3 nucleotide sequence: TGCGCCAGCAGCTTGGTTTTTTCAGGGCGCTATGGCTACACCTTC.

This clone was seen a few times. The rearrangement joins TRBV6-1 to TRBJ1-2; tentative D call: TRBD1 (5 bases). Germline V gene lookup returns CDR1 MNHNS and CDR2 SASEGT. Trimming took off 5 bases at V and 7 bases at J, with 17 bases between the two ends. The CDR3 extends over 14 amino acids. In nucleotides, the CDR3 is TGTGCCAGCAGTCTGGGGCCGGGGGGAAGTGGCTACACCTTC. It yields the protein CASSLGPGGSGYTF.

CDR3 DNA: TGCGCCAGCAGCCTGGACAGGGGCAATCAGCCCCAGCATTTT. Translating gives CASSLDRGNQPQHF. V and J are TRBV5-1 and TRBJ1-5, with 8 bases aligning to TRBD1. The length of the CDR3 is 14 residues. CDR1 SGHRS and CDR2 YFSETQ come from the germline V gene. Trimming at V came to 4 bases and at J to 2 bases, leaving 2 bases not matched to a gene.

J is TRBJ1-5 and V is TRBV27; no clear D gene. The CDR3 has 16 amino acids. Trimming stripped 5 bases from V and 1 base from J, with 15 bases between. Per the germline V gene, CDR1 is MNHEY and CDR2 is SMNVEV (reference sequence). The CDR3 loop is CASSPRAGHSNQPQHF. In DNA form, the CDR3 reads TGTGCCAGCAGTCCGAGGGCCGGGCACAGCAATCAGCCCCAGCATTTT.

This chain links TRBV20-1 with TRBJ1-2; D is uncertain. Germline assignment: CDR1 DFQATT and CDR2 SNEGSKA (reference sequence). Trimming left V 3 bases short and J 2 bases short, with 4 bases between. CDR3 length equals 11 residues. In nucleotides, the CDR3 is TGCAGTGCTAGGACAAACTATGGCTACACCTTC. The encoded protein is CSARTNYGYTF.

The CDR3 here is CASSLNQDRGMKGYTF. Written as DNA, the CDR3 is TGTGCCAGCAGCTTAAATCAGGACAGGGGAATGAAGGGCTACACCTTC. The V and J genes are TRBV7-2 and TRBJ1-2; TRBD1 aligns across 9 bases. The V and J ends lost 2 bases and 8 bases, in that order; junction bases with no gene match: 12. The CDR3 covers 16 residues. Per germline, CDR1 SGHTA and CDR2 FQGNSA.

The table lists this clone with a few counts. V usage is TRBV6-4 and J usage is TRBJ1-2; D is perhaps TRBD1 (5 bases). The germline V gene encodes CDR1 MRHNA and CDR2 SNTAGT. Trimming pared 3 bases from V and 0 bases from J, leaving 20 bases between. The CDR3 extends over 18 amino acids. The CDR3 nucleotides read TGTGCCAGCAGTGATCTTCTTGGCAGGGTAAAAGCTAACTATGGCTACACCTTC. Translation gives CASSDLLGRVKANYGYTF.

The chain uses TRBV19 and TRBJ2-7; perhaps TRBD1 as D (5 bases). V shed 5 bases and J shed 1 base, with 15 bases lying between them. The V gene's germline CDR1 is LNHDA and CDR2 SQIVND (reference sequence). The CDR3 has 15 amino acids. The chain's CDR3 is CASSPRPTASYEQYF. In DNA, the CDR3 is TGTGCCAGTAGTCCCAGACCGACAGCTTCCTACGAGCAGTACTTC.

A few counts support this clone. The chain carries TRBV5-4 and TRBJ2-5, with 9 bases that match TRBD1. CDR3 size: 14 residues. Germline lookup yields CDR1 SGHNT and CDR2 YYREEE (reference sequence). The J segment lost 10 bases and the V segment lost 4 bases, leaving 11 bases of the junction unmatched. CDR3 residues: CASSPRTGEMGQYF. Here the CDR3 DNA reads TGTGCCAGCAGCCCTAGGACAGGGGAAATGGGCCAGTACTTC.

This clone was found once. The chain carries TRBV4-1 and TRBJ1-6; a weak D match, TRBD1 (5 bases). The V end lost 0 bases, the J end lost 2 bases, and 14 bases lay between the germline ends. The germline CDR1 and CDR2 sequences are MGHRA and YSYEKL. The CDR3 is made up of 18 amino acids. In nucleotides, the CDR3 is TGCGCCAGCAGCCAAGAGTTCCAGGGAACACCCTATAATTCACCCCTCCACTTT. The encoded protein is CASSQEFQGTPYNSPLHF.